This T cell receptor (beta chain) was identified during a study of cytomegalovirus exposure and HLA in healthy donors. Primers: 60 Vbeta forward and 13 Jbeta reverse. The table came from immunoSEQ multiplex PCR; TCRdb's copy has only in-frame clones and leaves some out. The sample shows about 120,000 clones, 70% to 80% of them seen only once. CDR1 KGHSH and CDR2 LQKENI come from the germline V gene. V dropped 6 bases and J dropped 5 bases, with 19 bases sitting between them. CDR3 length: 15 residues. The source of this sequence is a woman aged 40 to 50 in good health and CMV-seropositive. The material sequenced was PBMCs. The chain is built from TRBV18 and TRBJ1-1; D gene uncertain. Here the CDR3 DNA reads TGTGCCAGCTCCCTACTGGAGGCCTCTTCGACTGAAGCTTTCTTT. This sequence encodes CASSLLEASSTEAFF.